This T cell receptor beta chain was profiled in a study of blood T cell repertoires in COVID-19. As for the study in general: The study drew acute and convalescent COVID-19 samples from the United States, Italy and Spain. T cells, B-cell-depleted T cells, or PBMCs provided the cDNA or gDNA that served as material.

In the original processing: Amplification with reference gene primers provided the estimates of nucleated cell counts. This table comes from immunoSEQ multiplex PCR, and its TCRdb copy is limited to in-frame clones, with some not included. V and J calls and clone size come straight from that table; D and trimming were deduced from the DNA. The sample lists about 180,000 clones; roughly 86% were seen once. This CDR3 comprises 18 residues. Germline V gene lookup returns CDR1 SGHTA and CDR2 FQGNSA. V gave up 4 bases and J gave up 0 bases; unmatched junction bases: 7. Source material: peripheral blood. The chain carries TRBV7-2 and TRBJ2-2; 11 nucleotides agree with TRBD2. This TCR was recovered from a man aged 40-50 years with active or convalescent COVID-19. The CDR3 DNA sequence: TGTGCCAGCAGCTCCCAAGTACTAGCGGGGGCGAACACCGGGGAGCTGTTTTTT. Translating gives CASSSQVLAGANTGELFF.